These 4 T cell receptor beta chains were all obtained from the same sample, sequenced in a study of blood T cell repertoires in COVID-19. Using immunoSEQ multiplex PCR, the repertoire was profiled, and TCRdb retains in-frame clones only, with some absent. The sample consists of 70,000 to 95,000 clones, 70% to 90% of them appearing once. Sequenced sample: peripheral blood. These receptors were collected from a human donor in a cohort sampled during active COVID-19.

The chain recombines TRBV7-2 with TRBJ2-7, with 10 positions matching TRBD2. The trim removed 3 bases at V and 4 bases at J, leaving 6 bases unmatched. There are 15 residues in the CDR3. Germline-derived CDR1 and CDR2 are SGHTA and FQGNSA. The CDR3 coding sequence is TGTGCCAGCAGCTTTACTACTAGCGGGGCTTACGAGCAGTACTTC. Translating gives CASSFTTSGAYEQYF. Full variable domain (remainder filled in from reference TRBV7-2 and TRBJ2-7): GAGVSQSPSNKVTEKGKDVELRCDPISGHTALYWYRQSLGQGLEFLIYFQGNSAPDKSGLPSDRFSAERTGGSVSTLTIQRTQQEDSAVYLCASSFTTSGAYEQYFGPGTRLTVT.

The chain has TRBV27 and TRBJ1-4; 9 bases are a match to TRBD1. V was clipped by 6 bases and J by 5 bases; unmatched bases: 7. CDR3 length: 15 residues. From germline, CDR1 is MNHEY and CDR2 SMNVEV (reference sequence). The CDR3 nucleotides are TGTGCCAGCAGGGACAGGGGACGGGGGAATGAAAAACTGTTTTTT. It is translated as CASRDRGRGNEKLFF.

The chain combines TRBV6-6 with TRBJ2-3, with 7 positions matching TRBD2. V lost 6 bases and J lost 2; bases outside the gene matches: 11. Germline CDR1 is MNHNY and CDR2 is SVGAGI (reference sequence). This CDR3 spans 16 amino acids. The CDR3 region has the DNA TGTGCCAGCAGGGCGAGCAGCGGGGAGACCACAGATACGCAGTATTTT. Residues: CASRASSGETTDTQYF.

The chain combines TRBV6-5 with TRBJ1-2; 8 nucleotides align to TRBD1. V lost 6 bases, J lost 8 bases, and 8 bases stayed unmatched. The CDR3 spans 13 residues. Germline V gene sequence: CDR1 MNHEY, CDR2 SVGAGI. The CDR3 region has the DNA TGTGCCAGCAGGTCGGACAGGGAGGAAGGCTACACCTTC. Protein sequence: CASRSDREEGYTF.